A selection of T cell receptor beta chains follows, all from one sample in a study of T cell changes during pregnancy in multiple sclerosis. Clones were read by immunoSEQ multiplex PCR, and TCRdb kept only the in-frame ones, dropping some. Of 12,000 or so clones listed, about 80% are singletons. The source was CD8+ T cells from peripheral blood mononuclear cells, collected after pregnancy. The receptors shown here come from a female donor in good health, enrolled as a control in a pregnancy study. Each CDR3 is given with its conserved first and last residue. A D gene is named only where the DNA matches it firmly. For some rows the clone size is stated as once, few or many, or as a class when expanded; others skip it.

D gene,clone size,V gene,J gene,CDR3 protein,CDR3 DNA
TRBD1,.,TRBV11-3,TRBJ2-5,CASSRSGGSLGETQYF,TGTGCCAGCAGCCGCTCAGGGGGCTCCTTGGGGGAGACCCAGTACTTC
.,.,TRBV28,TRBJ2-7,CASSFEASSYEQYF,TGTGCCAGCAGTTTTGAGGCCAGCTCCTACGAGCAGTACTTC
.,.,TRBV7-9,TRBJ1-4,CASSPGYQGNEKLFF,TGTGCCAGCAGCCCCGGCTACCAGGGTAATGAAAAACTGTTTTTT
TRBD1,.,TRBV6-4,TRBJ2-7,CASSGNRDRGGEQYF,TGTGCCAGCAGCGGAAACCGGGACAGGGGGGGCGAGCAGTACTTC
.,.,TRBV7-3,TRBJ2-1,CASSLSLANEQFF,TGTGCCAGCAGCTTAAGCCTAGCGAATGAGCAGTTCTTC
TRBD1,.,TRBV6-5,TRBJ2-2,CASSWDRAANTGELFF,TGTGCCAGCAGTTGGGACAGGGCTGCGAACACCGGGGAGCTGTTTTTT
TRBD1,.,TRBV6-1,TRBJ1-6,CASSPGRDSSPLHF,TGTGCCAGCAGCCCCGGGAGGGACAGCTCACCCCTCCACTTT
TRBD1,.,TRBV10-3,TRBJ2-7,CAIRRRDRPYEQYF,TGTGCCATCAGAAGACGGGACAGACCCTACGAGCAGTACTTC
TRBD2,once,TRBV7-9,TRBJ2-7,CASSLRGPGGGYEQYF,TGTGCCAGCAGCTTAAGAGGTCCGGGAGGAGGCTACGAGCAGTACTTC
.,.,TRBV30,TRBJ2-2,CAWSPRSPNTGELFF,TGTGCCTGGAGCCCTCGGTCGCCGAACACCGGGGAGCTGTTTTTT
.,.,TRBV29-1,TRBJ2-5,CSVVGGAETQYF,TGCAGCGTTGTTGGAGGGGCGGAGACCCAGTACTTC
.,.,TRBV20-1,TRBJ2-7,CSPWSSYEQYF,TGCAGCCCCTGGAGCTCCTACGAGCAGTACTTC
.,.,TRBV6-1,TRBJ1-5,CASSPPGGSNQPQHF,TGTGCCAGCAGTCCCCCAGGAGGTAGCAATCAGCCCCAGCATTTT
.,once,TRBV29-1,TRBJ1-1,CSVVKGLGTEAFF,TGCAGCGTTGTAAAGGGGCTCGGGACTGAAGCTTTCTTT
TRBD1,.,TRBV2,TRBJ1-2,CASRHETGGTSNYGYTF,TGTGCCAGCAGACACGAGACAGGGGGTACCTCTAACTATGGCTACACCTTC
TRBD1,.,TRBV9,TRBJ2-1,CASSVDGTGSYNEQFF,TGTGCCAGCAGCGTAGACGGGACAGGGTCCTACAATGAGCAGTTCTTC
.,medium-sized,TRBV7-9,TRBJ1-4,CASSSLGEAANEKLFF,TGTGCCAGCAGCTCCTTGGGGGAGGCGGCTAATGAAAAACTGTTTTTT
.,.,TRBV6-5,TRBJ2-7,CASRPHPDTTYEQYF,TGTGCCAGCAGGCCTCATCCAGATACTACCTACGAGCAGTACTTC
.,medium-sized,TRBV5-5,TRBJ1-2,CASSLIAQGSVDGYTF,TGTGCCAGCAGCTTGATTGCTCAGGGGTCGGTTGATGGCTACACCTTC
TRBD1,.,TRBV7-9,TRBJ2-7,CASSFGGTGTYEQYF,TGTGCCAGCAGCTTTGGAGGGACAGGGACCTACGAGCAGTACTTC
TRBD2,.,TRBV10-3,TRBJ2-2,CASRLAGNTGELFF,TGTGCCTCAAGACTAGCGGGCAACACCGGGGAGCTGTTTTTT
TRBD1,.,TRBV6-6,TRBJ1-2,CASSWDRGDGYTF,TGTGCCAGCAGTTGGGACAGGGGGGATGGCTACACCTTC
.,.,TRBV7-2,TRBJ1-2,CASSPRVRYGYTF,TGTGCCAGCAGCCCGAGGGTGCGCTATGGCTACACCTTC
.,.,TRBV5-1,TRBJ2-7,CASRRGGVFYEQYF,TGCGCCAGCCGCCGCGGCGGGGTCTTCTACGAGCAGTACTTC
TRBD2,once,TRBV4-3,TRBJ2-1,CASSLPSSGRLGLGYNEQFF,TGCGCCAGCAGCCTACCCTCTAGCGGGAGACTTGGGTTAGGATACAATGAGCAGTTCTTC
.,.,TRBV11-1,TRBJ1-2,CASSLGENYGYTF,TGTGCCAGCAGCTTAGGGGAGAACTATGGCTACACCTTC
TRBD2,.,TRBV5-6,TRBJ2-7,CASSLYSGLVRGNEQYF,TGTGCCAGCAGCTTGTATTCCGGACTAGTTCGAGGTAACGAGCAGTACTTC
TRBD2,.,TRBV10-1,TRBJ2-1,CASSVPYHCLRGDYNEQFF,TGCGCCAGCAGTGTACCCTACCACTGTTTGCGGGGGGATTACAATGAGCAGTTCTTC
.,.,TRBV13,TRBJ2-6,CASSSRGVGANVLTF,TGTGCCAGCAGCTCTCGTGGAGTTGGGGCCAACGTCCTGACTTTC
.,.,TRBV18,TRBJ2-5,CASSPNGGQETQYF,TGTGCCAGCTCACCAAACGGCGGCCAAGAGACCCAGTACTTC
.,once,TRBV4-3,TRBJ2-6,CASSQESLPLPRANVLTF,TGCGCCAGCAGCCAAGAAAGTCTACCCCTACCTCGGGCCAACGTCCTGACTTTC
TRBD2,.,TRBV7-6,TRBJ2-1,CASSLDPTSMVDEQFF,TGTGCCAGCAGCTTAGACCCGACTAGCATGGTGGATGAGCAGTTCTTC
TRBD1,.,TRBV28,TRBJ1-4,CASSYRDRGPHGELFF,TGTGCCAGCAGTTACCGGGACAGGGGGCCGCATGGGGAACTGTTTTTT
.,.,TRBV5-3,TRBJ1-1,CARSQRENTEAFF,TGTGCCAGAAGCCAGAGGGAGAACACTGAAGCTTTCTTT
TRBD2,.,TRBV28,TRBJ2-7,CASSLAGLSYEQYF,TGTGCCAGCAGTCTAGCGGGTCTCTCCTACGAGCAGTACTTC
.,.,TRBV5-1,TRBJ2-7,CASSLEGDPYEQYF,TGCGCCAGCAGCTTGGAAGGGGATCCCTACGAGCAGTACTTC
.,.,TRBV5-5,TRBJ2-3,CASSLQEVEIDTQYF,TGTGCCAGCAGCTTGCAGGAAGTGGAAATAGATACGCAGTATTTT